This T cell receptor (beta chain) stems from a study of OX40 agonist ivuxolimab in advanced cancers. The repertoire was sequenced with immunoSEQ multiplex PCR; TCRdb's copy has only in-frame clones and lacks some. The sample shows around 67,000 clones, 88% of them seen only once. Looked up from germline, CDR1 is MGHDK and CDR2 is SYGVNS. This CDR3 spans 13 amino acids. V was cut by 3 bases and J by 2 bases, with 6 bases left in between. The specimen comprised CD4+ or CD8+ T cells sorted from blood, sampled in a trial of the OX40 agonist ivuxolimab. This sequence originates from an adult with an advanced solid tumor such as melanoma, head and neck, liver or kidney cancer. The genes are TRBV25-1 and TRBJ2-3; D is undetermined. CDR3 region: CASSDGTTDTQYF. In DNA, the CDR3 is TGTGCCAGCAGTGACGGTACCACAGATACGCAGTATTTT. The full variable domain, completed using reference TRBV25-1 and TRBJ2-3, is EADIYQTPRYLVIGTGKKITLECSQTMGHDKMYWYQQDPGMELHLIHYSYGVNSTEKGDLSSESTVSRIRTEHFPLTLESARPSHTSQYLCASSDGTTDTQYFGPGTRLTVL.